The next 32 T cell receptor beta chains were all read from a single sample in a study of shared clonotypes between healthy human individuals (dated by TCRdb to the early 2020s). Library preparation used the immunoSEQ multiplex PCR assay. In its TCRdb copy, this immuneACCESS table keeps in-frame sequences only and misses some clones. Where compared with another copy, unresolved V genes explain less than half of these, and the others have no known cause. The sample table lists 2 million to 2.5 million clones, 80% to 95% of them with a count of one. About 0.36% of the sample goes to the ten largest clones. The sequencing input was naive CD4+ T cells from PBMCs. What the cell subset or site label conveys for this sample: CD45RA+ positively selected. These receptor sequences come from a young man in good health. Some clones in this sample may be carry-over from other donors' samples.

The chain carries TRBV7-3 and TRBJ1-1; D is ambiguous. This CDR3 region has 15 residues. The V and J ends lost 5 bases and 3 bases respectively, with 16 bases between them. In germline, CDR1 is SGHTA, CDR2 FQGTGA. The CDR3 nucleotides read TGTGCCAGCAGCCCTAACCAGGACCGCCACACTGAAGCTTTCTTT. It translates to CASSPNQDRHTEAFF.

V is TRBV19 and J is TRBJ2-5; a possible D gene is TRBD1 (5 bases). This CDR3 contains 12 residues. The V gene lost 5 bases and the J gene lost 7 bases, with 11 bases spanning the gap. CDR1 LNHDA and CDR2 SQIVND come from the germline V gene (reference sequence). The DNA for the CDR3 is TGTGCCAGTAGTGGGTCAGGGCGGACCCAGTACTTC. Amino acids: CASSGSGRTQYF.

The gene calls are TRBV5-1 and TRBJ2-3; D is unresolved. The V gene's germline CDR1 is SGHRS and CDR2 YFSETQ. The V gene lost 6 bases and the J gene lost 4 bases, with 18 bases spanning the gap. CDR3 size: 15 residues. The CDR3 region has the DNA TGCGCCAGCACTCTAGAAAGTAGGGCGCCAGATACGCAGTATTTT. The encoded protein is CASTLESRAPDTQYF.

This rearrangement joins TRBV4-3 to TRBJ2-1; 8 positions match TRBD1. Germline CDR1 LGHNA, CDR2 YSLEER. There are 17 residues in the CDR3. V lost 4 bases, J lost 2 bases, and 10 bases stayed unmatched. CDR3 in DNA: TGCGCCAGCAGCCGTAAAGCGGCAGGGGGCCCCTACAATGAGCAGTTCTTC. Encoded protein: CASSRKAAGGPYNEQFF.

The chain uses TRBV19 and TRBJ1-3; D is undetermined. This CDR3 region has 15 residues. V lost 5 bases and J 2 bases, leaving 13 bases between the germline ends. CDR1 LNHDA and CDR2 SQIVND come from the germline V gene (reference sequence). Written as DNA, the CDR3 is TGTGCCAGTAGTCCCCGGGTTGGTCCTGGAAACACCATATATTTT. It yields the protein CASSPRVGPGNTIYF.

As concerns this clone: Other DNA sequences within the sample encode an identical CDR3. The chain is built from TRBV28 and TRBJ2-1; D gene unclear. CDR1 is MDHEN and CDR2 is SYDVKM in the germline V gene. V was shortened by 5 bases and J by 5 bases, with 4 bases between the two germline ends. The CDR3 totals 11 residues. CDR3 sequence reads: CASSLNNEQFF. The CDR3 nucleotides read TGTGCCAGCAGTCTAAACAATGAGCAGTTCTTC.

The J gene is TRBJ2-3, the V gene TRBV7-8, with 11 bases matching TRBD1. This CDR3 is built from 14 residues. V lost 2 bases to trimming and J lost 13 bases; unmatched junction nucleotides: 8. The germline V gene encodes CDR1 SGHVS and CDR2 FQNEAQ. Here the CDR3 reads CASSLNSGQGAEYF. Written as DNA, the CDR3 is TGTGCCAGCAGCTTAAACTCTGGACAGGGGGCGGAGTATTTT.

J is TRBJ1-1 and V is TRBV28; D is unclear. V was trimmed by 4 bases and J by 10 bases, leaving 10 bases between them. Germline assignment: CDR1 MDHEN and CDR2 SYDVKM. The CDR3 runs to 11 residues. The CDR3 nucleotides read TGTGCCAGCAGTTCTAGAGTGGGAGCTTTCTTT. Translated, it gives CASSSRVGAFF.

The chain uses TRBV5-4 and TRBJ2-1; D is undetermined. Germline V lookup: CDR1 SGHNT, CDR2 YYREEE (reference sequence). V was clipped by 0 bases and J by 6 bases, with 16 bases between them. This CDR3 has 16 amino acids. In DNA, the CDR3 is TGTGCCAGCAGCTTGGTTAGACGGAACAGATTCAATGAGCAGTTCTTC. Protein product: CASSLVRRNRFNEQFF.

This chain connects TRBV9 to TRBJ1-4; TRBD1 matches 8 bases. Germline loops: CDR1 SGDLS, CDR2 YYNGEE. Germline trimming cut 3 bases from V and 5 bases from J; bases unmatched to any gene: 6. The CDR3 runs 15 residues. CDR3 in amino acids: CASSARTGLNEKLFF. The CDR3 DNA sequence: TGTGCCAGCAGCGCGCGGACAGGGTTGAATGAAAAACTGTTTTTT.

The DNA of the CDR3 is TGTGCCAGCAGCAAAGCCAGGGGGCTGCAGGAGCAGTACTTC. Translating gives CASSKARGLQEQYF. The chain links TRBV21-1 to TRBJ2-7; TRBD1 is the table's D call, not checked against the DNA. TRBV21-1 is a listed pseudogene. This CDR3 spans 14 amino acids.

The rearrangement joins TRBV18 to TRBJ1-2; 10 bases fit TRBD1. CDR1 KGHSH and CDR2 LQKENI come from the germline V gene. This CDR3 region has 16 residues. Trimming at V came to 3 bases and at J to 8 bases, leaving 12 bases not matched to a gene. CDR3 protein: CASSPNAGTGVGGYTF. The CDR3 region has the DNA TGTGCCAGCTCACCCAACGCCGGGACAGGGGTGGGAGGCTACACCTTC.

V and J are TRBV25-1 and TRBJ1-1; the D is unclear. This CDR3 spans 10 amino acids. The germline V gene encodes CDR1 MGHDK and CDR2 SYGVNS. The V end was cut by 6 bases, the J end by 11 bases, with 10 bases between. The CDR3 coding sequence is TGTGCCAGCAGAGGAAGGGAGGCTTTCTTT. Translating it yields CASRGREAFF.

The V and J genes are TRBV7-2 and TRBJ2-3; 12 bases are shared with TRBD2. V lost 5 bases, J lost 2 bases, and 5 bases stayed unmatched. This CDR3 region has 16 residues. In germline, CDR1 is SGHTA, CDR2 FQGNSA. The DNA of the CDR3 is TGTGCCAGCAGCGATAGACTAGCGGGGGACACAGATACGCAGTATTTT. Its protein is CASSDRLAGDTDTQYF.

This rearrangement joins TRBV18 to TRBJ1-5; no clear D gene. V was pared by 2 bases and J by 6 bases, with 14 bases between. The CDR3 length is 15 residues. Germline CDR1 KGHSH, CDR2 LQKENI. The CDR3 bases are TGTGCCAGCTCACCAAGTAAGGGTGGTATTCAGCCCCAGCATTTT. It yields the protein CASSPSKGGIQPQHF.

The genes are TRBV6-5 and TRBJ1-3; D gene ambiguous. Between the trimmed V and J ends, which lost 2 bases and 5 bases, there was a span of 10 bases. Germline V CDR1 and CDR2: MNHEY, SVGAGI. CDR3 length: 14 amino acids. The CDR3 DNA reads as TGTGCCAGCAGTTACAGTGTGGGTAGAAACACCATATATTTT. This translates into CASSYSVGRNTIYF.

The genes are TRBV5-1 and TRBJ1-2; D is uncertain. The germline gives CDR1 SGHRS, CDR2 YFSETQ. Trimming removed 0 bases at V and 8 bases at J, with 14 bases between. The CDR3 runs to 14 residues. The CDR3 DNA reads TGCGCCAGCAGCTTGGAACGGGTTGCGGGCGGCTACACCTTC. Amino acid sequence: CASSLERVAGGYTF. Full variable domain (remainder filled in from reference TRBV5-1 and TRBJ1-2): KAGVTQTPRYLIKTRGQQVTLSCSPISGHRSVSWYQQTPGQGLQFLFEYFSETQRNKGNFPGRFSGRQFSNSRSEMNVSTLELGDSALYLCASSLERVAGGYTFGSGTRLTVV.

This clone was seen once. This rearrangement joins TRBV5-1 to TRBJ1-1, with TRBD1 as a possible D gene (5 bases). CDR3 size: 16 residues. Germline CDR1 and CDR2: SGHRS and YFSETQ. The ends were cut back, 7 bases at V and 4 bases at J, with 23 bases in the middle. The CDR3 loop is CASSAGGTQTFTEAFF. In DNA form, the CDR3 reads TGCGCCAGCTCGGCGGGAGGGACGCAAACCTTCACTGAAGCTTTCTTT.

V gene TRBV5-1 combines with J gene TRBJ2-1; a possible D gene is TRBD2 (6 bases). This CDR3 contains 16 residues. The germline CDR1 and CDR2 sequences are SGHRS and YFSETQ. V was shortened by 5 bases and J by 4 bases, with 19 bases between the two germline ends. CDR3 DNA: TGCGCCAGCAGACGGGATCCCGGGAGCGGGTACAATGAGCAGTTCTTC. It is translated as CASRRDPGSGYNEQFF.

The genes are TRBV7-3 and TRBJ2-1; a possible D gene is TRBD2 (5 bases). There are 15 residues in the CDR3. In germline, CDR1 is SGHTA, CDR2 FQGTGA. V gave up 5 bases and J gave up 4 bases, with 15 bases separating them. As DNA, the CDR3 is TGTGCCAGCAGCCCAGGAGGACTGGAATACAATGAGCAGTTCTTC. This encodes CASSPGGLEYNEQFF.

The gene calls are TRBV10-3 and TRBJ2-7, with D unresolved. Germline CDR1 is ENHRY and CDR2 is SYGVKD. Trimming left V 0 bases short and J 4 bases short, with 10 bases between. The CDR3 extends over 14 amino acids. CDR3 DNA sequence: TGTGCCATCAGTGAGTCGACCGGTGGGTACGAGCAGTACTTC. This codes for CAISESTGGYEQYF.

This CDR3 reads CASSYKGYEQYF. DNA for the CDR3: TGTGCCAGCAGTTACAAGGGTTACGAGCAGTACTTC. J is TRBJ2-7 and V is TRBV6-5; D gene ambiguous. V shed 2 bases and J shed 4 bases, with 6 bases lying between them. The CDR3 loop spans 12 amino acids. Germline CDR1 is MNHEY and CDR2 is SVGAGI.

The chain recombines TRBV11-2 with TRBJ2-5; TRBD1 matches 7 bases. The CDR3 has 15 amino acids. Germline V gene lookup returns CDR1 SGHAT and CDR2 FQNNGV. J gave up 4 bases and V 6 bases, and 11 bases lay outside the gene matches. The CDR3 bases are TGTGCCAGCAGTTTCACCTACTACAGGGGAGAGACCCAGTACTTC. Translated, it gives CASSFTYYRGETQYF.

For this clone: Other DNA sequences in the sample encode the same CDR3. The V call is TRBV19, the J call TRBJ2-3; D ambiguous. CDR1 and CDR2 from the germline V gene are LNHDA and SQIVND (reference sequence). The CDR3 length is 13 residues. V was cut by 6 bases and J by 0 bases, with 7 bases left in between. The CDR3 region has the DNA TGTGCCAGTAGGGTAGCTAGCACAGATACGCAGTATTTT. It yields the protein CASRVASTDTQYF.

CDR3 in amino acids: CASSPNRDRGRVYEQYF. CDR3 nucleotide sequence: TGTGCCAGTAGTCCTAACCGGGACAGAGGACGGGTCTACGAGCAGTACTTC. V and J are TRBV19 and TRBJ2-7; 7 positions match TRBD1. CDR1 is LNHDA, CDR2 SQIVND, per germline (reference sequence). V was pared by 5 bases and J by 3 bases, with 16 bases of the junction left unmatched. The CDR3 spans 17 residues.

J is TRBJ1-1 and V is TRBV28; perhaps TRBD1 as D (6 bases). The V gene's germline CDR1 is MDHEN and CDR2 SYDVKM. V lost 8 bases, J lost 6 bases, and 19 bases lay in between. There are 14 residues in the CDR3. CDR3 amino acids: CASGSPGEGAEAFF. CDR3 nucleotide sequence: TGTGCCAGCGGGTCTCCAGGGGAGGGGGCTGAAGCTTTCTTT.

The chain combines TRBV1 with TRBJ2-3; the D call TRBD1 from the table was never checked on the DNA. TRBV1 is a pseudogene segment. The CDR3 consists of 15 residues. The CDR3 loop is CTSSQGQGRTDTQYF. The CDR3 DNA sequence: TGCACCAGCAGCCAAGGACAGGGGCGCACAGATACGCAGTATTTT.

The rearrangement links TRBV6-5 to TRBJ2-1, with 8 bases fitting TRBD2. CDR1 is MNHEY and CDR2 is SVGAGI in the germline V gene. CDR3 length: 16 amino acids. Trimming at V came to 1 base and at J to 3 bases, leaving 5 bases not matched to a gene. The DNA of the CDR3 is TGTGCCAGCAGTTACTATGGTCTAGCGGGCTACAATGAGCAGTTCTTC. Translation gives CASSYYGLAGYNEQFF.

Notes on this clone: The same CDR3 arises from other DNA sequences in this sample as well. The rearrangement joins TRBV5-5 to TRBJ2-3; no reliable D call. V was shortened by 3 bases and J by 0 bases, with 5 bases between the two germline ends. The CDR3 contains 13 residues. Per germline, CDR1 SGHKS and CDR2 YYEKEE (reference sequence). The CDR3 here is CASSWDSTDTQYF. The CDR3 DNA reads TGTGCCAGCAGCTGGGATAGCACAGATACGCAGTATTTT.

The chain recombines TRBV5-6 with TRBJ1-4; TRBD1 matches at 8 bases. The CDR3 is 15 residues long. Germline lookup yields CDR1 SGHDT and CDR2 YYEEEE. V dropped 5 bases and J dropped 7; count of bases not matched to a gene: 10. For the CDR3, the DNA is TGTGCCAGCAGTATTGACAGGGGCGTCGGTGAAAAACTGTTTTTT. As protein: CASSIDRGVGEKLFF.

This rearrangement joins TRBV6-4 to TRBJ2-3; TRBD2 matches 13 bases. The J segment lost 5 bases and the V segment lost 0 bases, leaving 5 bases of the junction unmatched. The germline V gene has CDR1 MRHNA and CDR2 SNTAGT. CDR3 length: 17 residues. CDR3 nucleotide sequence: TGTGCCAGCAGTGACTCGGGACTAGCGGGAAAAGGAGATACGCAGTATTTT. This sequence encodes CASSDSGLAGKGDTQYF.

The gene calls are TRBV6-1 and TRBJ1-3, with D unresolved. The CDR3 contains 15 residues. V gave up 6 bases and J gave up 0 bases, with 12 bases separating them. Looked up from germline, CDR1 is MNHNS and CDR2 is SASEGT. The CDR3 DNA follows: TGTGCCAGCAGACTGGCCCCCAGCTCTGGAAACACCATATATTTT. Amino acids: CASRLAPSSGNTIYF.